This T cell receptor (beta chain) was profiled in a study of blood T cell repertoires in COVID-19. Study background: The United States, Italy and Spain provided the acute and convalescent COVID-19 samples. PBMCs, B-cell-depleted T cells, or T cells were the source of the cDNA or gDNA that made up the material.

Trimming cost V 2 bases and J 2 bases; bases outside gene matches: 12. Germline V gene lookup returns CDR1 LNHDA and CDR2 SQIVND (reference sequence). The CDR3 length is 17 residues. Per the original data handling: From reference gene primer amplification, estimates of nucleated cell counts were derived. TCRdb's table, derived via immunoSEQ multiplex PCR, lists solely in-frame clones and lacks some. The DNA was the basis for D and trimming; V, J and clone size are from that table. The table has around 25,000 clones, about 88% seen once. The chain employs TRBV19 and TRBJ2-7, with 7 bases identical to TRBD1. Material: peripheral blood. The sequence was collected from a woman between 45 and 65 years old with active COVID-19. In nucleotides, the CDR3 is TGTGCCAGTAGTATATCCCCGATCCACAGGGGAACCTACGAGCAGTACTTC. Translated, it gives CASSISPIHRGTYEQYF.